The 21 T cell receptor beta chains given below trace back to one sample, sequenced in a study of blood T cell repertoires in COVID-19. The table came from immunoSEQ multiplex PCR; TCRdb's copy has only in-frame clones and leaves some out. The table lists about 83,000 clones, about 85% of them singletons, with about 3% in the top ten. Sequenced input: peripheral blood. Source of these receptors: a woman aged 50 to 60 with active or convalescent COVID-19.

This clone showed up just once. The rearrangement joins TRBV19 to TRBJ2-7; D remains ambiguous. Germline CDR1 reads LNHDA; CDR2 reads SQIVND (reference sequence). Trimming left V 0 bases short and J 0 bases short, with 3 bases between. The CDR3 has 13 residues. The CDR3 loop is CASSIDISYEQYF. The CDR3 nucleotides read TGTGCCAGTAGTATAGACATCTCCTACGAGCAGTACTTC.

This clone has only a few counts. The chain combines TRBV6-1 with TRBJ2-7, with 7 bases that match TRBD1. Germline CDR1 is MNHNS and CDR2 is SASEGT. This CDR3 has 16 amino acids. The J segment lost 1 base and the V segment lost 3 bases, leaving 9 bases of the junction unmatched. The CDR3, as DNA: TGTGCCAGCAGTGACGCATCCTGGGACAGATCCTACGAGCAGTACTTC. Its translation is CASSDASWDRSYEQYF.

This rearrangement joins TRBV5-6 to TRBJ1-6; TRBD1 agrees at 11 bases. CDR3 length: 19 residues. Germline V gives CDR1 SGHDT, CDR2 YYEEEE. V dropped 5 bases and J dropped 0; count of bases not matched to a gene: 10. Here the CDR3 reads CASSSDRGPDSSYNSPLHF. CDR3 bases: TGTGCCAGCAGTTCGGACAGGGGGCCGGATAGCTCCTATAATTCACCCCTCCACTTT.

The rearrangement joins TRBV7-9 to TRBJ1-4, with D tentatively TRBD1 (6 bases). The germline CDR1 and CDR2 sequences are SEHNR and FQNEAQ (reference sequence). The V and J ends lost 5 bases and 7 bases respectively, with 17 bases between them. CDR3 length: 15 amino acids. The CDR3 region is CASSIRQASAEKLFF. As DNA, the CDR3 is TGTGCCAGCAGCATACGACAGGCTTCCGCTGAAAAACTGTTTTTT.

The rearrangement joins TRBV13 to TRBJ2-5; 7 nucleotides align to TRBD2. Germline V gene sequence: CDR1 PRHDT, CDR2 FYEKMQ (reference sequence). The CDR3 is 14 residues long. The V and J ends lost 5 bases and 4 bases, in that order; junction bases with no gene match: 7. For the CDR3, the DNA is TGTGCCAGCAGCGTACGGGGGGTGGGAGAGACCCAGTACTTC. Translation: CASSVRGVGETQYF.

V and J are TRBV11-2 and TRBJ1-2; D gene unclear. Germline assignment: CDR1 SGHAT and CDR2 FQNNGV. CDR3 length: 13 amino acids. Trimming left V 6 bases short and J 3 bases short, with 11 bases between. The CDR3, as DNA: TGTGCCAGCAGTCAAGACACAGACTATGGCTACACCTTC. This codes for CASSQDTDYGYTF.

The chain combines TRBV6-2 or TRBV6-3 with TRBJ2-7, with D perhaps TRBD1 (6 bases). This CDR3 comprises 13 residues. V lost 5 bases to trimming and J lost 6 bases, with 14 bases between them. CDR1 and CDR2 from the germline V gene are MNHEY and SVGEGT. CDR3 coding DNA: TGTGCCAGCAGTACCGGACAGTTCTTCGAGCAGTACTTC. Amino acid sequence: CASSTGQFFEQYF.

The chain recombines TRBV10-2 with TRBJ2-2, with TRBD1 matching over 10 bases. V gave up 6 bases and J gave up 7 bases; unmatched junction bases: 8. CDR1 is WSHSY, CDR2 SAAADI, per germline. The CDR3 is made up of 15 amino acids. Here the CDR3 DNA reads TGCGCCAGCAGCGGACGGACAGGGGGGAACGGGGAGCTGTTTTTT. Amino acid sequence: CASSGRTGGNGELFF.

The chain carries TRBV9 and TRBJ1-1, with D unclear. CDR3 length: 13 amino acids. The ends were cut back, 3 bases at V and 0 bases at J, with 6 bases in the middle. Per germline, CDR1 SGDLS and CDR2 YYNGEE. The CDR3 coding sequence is TGTGCCAGCAGCGCCATGTTGAACACTGAAGCTTTCTTT. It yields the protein CASSAMLNTEAFF.

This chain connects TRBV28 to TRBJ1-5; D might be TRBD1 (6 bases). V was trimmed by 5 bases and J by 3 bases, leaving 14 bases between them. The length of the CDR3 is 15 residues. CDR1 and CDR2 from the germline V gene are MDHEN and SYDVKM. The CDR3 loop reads CASSAYGTYNQPQHF. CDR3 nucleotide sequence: TGTGCCAGCAGTGCTTATGGGACATACAATCAGCCCCAGCATTTT.

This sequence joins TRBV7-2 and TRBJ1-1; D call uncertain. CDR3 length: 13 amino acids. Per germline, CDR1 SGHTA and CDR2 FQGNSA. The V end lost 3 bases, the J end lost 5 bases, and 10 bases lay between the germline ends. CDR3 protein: CASSFNRETEAFF. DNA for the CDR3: TGTGCCAGCAGCTTCAATCGGGAAACTGAAGCTTTCTTT.

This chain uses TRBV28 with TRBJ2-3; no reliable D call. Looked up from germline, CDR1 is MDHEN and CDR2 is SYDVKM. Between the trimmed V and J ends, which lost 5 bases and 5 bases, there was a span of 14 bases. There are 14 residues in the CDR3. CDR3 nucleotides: TGTGCCAGCAGTATAGGTCCCCGAGGAGATACGCAGTATTTT. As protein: CASSIGPRGDTQYF.

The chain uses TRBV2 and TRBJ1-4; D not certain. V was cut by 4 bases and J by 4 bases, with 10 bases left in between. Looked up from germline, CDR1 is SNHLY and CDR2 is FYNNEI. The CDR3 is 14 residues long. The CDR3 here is CASSVSVLNEKLFF. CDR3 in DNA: TGTGCCAGCAGTGTATCGGTCCTTAATGAAAAACTGTTTTTT. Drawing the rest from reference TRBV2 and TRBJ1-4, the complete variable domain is EPEVTQTPSHQVTQMGQEVILRCVPISNHLYFYWYRQILGQKVEFLVSFYNNEISEKSEIFDDQFSVERPDGSNFTLKIRSTKLEDSAMYFCASSVSVLNEKLFFGSGTQLSVL.

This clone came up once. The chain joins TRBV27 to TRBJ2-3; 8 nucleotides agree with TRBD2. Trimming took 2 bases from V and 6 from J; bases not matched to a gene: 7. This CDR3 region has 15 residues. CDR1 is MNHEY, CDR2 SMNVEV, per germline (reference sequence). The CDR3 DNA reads TGTGCCAGCAGTTTAGCGGGGGGCGCTGTTGATACGCAGTATTTT. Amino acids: CASSLAGGAVDTQYF.

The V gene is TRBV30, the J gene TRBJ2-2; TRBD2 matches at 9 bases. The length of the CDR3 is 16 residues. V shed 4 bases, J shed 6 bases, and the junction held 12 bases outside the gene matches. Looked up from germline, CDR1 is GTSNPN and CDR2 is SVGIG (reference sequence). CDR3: CAWNRGAGGLAGELFF. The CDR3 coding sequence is TGTGCCTGGAACAGGGGTGCGGGGGGGTTGGCCGGGGAGCTGTTTTTT.

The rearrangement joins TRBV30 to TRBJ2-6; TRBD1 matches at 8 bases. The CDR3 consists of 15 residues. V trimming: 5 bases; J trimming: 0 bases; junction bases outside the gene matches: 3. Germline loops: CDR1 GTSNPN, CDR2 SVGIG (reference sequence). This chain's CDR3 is CAWGQGLSGANVLTF. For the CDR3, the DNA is TGTGCCTGGGGACAGGGCCTCTCTGGGGCCAACGTCCTGACTTTC.

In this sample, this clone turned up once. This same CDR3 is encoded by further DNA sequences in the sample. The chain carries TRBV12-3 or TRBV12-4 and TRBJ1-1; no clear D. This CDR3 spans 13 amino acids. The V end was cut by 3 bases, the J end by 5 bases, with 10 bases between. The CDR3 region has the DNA TGTGCCAGCAGTTTGGGCGGGAATACTGAAGCTTTCTTT. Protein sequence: CASSLGGNTEAFF.

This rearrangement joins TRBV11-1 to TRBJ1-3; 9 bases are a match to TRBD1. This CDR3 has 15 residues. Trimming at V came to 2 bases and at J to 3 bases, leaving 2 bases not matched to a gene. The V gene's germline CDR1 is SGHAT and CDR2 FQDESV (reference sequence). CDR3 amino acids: CASSLTGGFGNTIYF. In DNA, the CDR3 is TGTGCCAGCAGCTTAACAGGGGGCTTTGGAAACACCATATATTTT.

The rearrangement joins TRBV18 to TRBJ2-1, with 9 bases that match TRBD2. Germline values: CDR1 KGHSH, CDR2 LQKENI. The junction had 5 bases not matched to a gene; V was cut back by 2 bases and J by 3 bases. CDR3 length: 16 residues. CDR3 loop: CASSPRNSGGYNEQFF. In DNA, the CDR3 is TGTGCCAGCTCACCAAGGAATAGCGGGGGCTACAATGAGCAGTTCTTC.

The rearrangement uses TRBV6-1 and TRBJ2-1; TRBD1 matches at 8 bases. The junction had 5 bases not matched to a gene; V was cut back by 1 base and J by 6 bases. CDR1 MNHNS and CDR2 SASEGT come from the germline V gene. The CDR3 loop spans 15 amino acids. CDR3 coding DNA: TGTGCCAGCAGTGAAGGGACAGGGCCTCTCAATGAGCAGTTCTTC. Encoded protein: CASSEGTGPLNEQFF.

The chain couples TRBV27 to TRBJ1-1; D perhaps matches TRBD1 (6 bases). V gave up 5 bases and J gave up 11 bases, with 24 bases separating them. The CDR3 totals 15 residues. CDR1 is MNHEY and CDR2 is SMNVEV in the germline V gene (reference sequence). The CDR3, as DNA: TGTGCCAGCAGTCCGGGACACTACCCTCTCATGGGGGCTTTCTTT. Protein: CASSPGHYPLMGAFF.